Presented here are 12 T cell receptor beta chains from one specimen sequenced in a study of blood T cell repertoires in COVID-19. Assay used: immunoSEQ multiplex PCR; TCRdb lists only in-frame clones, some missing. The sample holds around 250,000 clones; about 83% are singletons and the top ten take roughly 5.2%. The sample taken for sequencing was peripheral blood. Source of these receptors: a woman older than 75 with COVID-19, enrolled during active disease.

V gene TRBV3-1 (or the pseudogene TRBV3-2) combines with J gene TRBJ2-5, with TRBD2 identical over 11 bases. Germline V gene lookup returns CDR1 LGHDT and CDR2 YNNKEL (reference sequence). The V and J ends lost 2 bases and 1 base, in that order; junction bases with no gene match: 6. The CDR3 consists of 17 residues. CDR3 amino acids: CASSQNPGLAGQETQYF. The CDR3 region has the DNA TGTGCCAGCAGCCAAAATCCCGGACTAGCGGGCCAAGAGACCCAGTACTTC.

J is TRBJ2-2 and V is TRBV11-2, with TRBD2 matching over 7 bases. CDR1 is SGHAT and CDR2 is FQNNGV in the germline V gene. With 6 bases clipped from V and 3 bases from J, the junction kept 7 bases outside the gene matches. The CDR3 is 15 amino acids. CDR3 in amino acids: CASSWTRADTGELFF. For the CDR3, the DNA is TGTGCCAGCAGTTGGACTAGGGCCGACACCGGGGAGCTGTTTTTT. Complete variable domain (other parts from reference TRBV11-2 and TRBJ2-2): EAGVAQSPRYKIIEKRQSVAFWCNPISGHATLYWYQQILGQGPKLLIQFQNNGVVDDSQLPKDRFSAERLKGVDSTLKIQPAKLEDSAVYLCASSWTRADTGELFFGEGSRLTVL.

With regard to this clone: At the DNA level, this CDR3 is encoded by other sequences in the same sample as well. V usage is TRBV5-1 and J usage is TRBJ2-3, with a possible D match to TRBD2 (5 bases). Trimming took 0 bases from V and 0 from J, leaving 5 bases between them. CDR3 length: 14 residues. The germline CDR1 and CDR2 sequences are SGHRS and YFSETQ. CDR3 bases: TGCGCCAGCAGCTTGGGGACTAGCACAGATACGCAGTATTTT. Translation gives CASSLGTSTDTQYF.

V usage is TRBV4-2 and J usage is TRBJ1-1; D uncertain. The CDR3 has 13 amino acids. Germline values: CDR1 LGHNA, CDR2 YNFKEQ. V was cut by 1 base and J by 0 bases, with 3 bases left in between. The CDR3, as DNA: TGTGCCAGCAGCCAAGCCGTGAACACTGAAGCTTTCTTT. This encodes CASSQAVNTEAFF.

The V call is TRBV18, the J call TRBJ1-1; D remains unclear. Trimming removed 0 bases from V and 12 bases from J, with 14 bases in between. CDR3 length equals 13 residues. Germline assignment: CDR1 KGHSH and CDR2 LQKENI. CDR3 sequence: CASSPPSGPRTFF. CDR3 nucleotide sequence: TGTGCCAGCTCACCACCTAGTGGCCCCAGGACTTTCTTT.

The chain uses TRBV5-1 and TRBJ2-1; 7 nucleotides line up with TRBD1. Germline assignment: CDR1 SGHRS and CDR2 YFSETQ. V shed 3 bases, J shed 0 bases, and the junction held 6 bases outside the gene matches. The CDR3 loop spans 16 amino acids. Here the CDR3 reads CASSWTGGDSYNEQFF. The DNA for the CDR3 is TGCGCCAGCAGCTGGACAGGAGGCGACTCCTACAATGAGCAGTTCTTC.

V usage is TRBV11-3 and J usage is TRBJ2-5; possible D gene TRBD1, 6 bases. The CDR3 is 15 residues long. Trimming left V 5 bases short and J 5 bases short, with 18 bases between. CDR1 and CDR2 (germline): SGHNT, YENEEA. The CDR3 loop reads CASSPGTTIGETQYF. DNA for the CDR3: TGTGCCAGCAGCCCAGGGACAACAATCGGGGAGACCCAGTACTTC.

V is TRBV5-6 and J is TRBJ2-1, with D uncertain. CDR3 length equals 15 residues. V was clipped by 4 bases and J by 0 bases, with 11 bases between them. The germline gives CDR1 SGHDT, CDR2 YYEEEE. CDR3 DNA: TGTGCCAGCAGCCAACTTTCCCACTCCTACAATGAGCAGTTCTTC. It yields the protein CASSQLSHSYNEQFF.

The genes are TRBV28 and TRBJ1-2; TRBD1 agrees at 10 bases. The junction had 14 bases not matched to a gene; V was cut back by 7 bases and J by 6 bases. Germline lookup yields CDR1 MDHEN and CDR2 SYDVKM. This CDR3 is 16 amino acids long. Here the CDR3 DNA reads TGTGCCAGCAATGAGGGACAGGGGCCTGGGTGGGATGGCTACACCTTC. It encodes CASNEGQGPGWDGYTF.

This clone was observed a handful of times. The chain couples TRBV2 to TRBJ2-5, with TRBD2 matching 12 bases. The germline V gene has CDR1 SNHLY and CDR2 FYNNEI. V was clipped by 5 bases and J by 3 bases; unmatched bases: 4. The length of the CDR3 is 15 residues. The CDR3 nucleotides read TGTGCCAGCAGTTCGACTAGCGGGGGTAAAGAGACCCAGTACTTC. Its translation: CASSSTSGGKETQYF.

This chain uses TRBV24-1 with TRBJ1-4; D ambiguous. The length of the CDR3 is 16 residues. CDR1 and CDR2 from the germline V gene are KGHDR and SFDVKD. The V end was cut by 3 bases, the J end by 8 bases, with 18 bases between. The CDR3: CATSDPSAKGGEKLFF. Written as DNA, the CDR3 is TGTGCCACCAGTGATCCTTCAGCAAAAGGCGGGGAAAAACTGTTTTTT.

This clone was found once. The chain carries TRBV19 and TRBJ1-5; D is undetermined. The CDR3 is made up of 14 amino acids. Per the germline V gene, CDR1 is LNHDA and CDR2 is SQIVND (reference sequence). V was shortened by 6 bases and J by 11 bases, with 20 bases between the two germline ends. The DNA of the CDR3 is TGTGCCAGTAGGGAGAGGGAGTCAAGAGGTTCCCAGCATTTT. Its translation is CASRERESRGSQHF.